This T cell receptor (beta chain) was obtained from a study of T-cell reconstitution after alpha-beta-depleted transplantation in children. This clonotype showed up many times. The germline V gene encodes CDR1 KGHDR and CDR2 SFDVKD. The CDR3 consists of 15 residues. V lost 0 bases and J lost 2; bases outside the gene matches: 1. It was with unique molecular identifiers that the TCRbeta library was prepared. TCRdb reprocessed the PCR reads via MiXCR and lists one record per CDR3 protein. The sample consists of around 400,000 distinct CDR3 sequences, 20% of them appearing once. The rearrangement joins TRBV24-1 to TRBJ2-3, with 7 positions matching TRBD2. This material consisted of PBMCs from the stem cell graft donor, taken from the stem cell graft. This TCR derives from a human donor who donated a stem cell graft to a child with acute myeloid leukemia. This chain's CDR3 is CATSDLTSDTDTQYF. CDR3 nucleotides: TGTGCCACCAGTGATTTGACTAGCGACACAGATACGCAGTATTTT.